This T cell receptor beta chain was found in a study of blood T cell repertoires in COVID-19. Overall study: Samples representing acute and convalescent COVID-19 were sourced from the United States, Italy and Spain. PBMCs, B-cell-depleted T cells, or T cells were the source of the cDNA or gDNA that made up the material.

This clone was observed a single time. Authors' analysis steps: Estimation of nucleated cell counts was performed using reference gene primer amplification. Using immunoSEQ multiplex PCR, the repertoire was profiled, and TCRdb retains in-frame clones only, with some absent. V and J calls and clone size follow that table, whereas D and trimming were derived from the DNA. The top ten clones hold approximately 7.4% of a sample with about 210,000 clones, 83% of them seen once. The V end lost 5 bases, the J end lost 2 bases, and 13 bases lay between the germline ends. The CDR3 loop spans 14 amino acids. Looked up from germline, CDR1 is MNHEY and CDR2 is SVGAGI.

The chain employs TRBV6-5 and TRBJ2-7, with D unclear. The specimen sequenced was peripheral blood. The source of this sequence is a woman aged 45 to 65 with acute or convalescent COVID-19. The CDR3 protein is CASSPRLNPYEQYF. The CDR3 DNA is TGTGCCAGCAGTCCACGACTGAATCCCTACGAGCAGTACTTC.